This is a list of T cell receptor beta chains from one sample in a study of T cells in localized non-small cell lung cancer. Only in-frame clones appear in the TCRdb table, and some are missing; sequencing was by immunoSEQ multiplex PCR. The sample holds almost 30,000 clones, more than 75% seen once. The sample consisted of peripheral blood, taken before any cancer treatment. These receptors came from a female donor over 55 with stage III squamous cell lung carcinoma. The CDR3 runs from the conserved cysteine through the conserved F or W. The D gene is left open where the match is weak. Expanded clones are given a class, and other clones once, few, many or no size at all.

abundance: .; j_gene: TRBJ2-5; d_gene: .; len: 13; v_gene: TRBV2; CDR3aa: CASSELEGETQYF; CDR3nt: TGTGCCAGCAGTGAATTAGAGGGGGAGACCCAGTACTTC
abundance: .; j_gene: TRBJ2-1; d_gene: TRBD2; len: 15; v_gene: TRBV28; CDR3aa: CASSLGLAGRNEQFF; CDR3nt: TGTGCCAGCAGTTTAGGGCTAGCGGGGCGCAATGAGCAGTTCTTC
abundance: .; j_gene: TRBJ1-2; d_gene: .; len: 14; v_gene: TRBV5-6; CDR3aa: CASSQGGRGYGYTF; CDR3nt: TGTGCCAGCAGCCAGGGCGGCAGAGGGTATGGCTACACCTTC
abundance: .; j_gene: TRBJ1-6; d_gene: .; len: 15; v_gene: TRBV7-2; CDR3aa: CASSLQGPDRSPLHF; CDR3nt: TGTGCCAGCAGCTTACAGGGGCCCGACCGTTCACCCCTCCACTTT
abundance: .; j_gene: TRBJ1-3; d_gene: .; len: 14; v_gene: TRBV19; CDR3aa: CASSVRLTGNTIYF; CDR3nt: TGTGCCAGTAGTGTCAGGCTAACTGGAAACACCATATATTTT
abundance: .; j_gene: TRBJ2-3; d_gene: .; len: 16; v_gene: TRBV6-6; CDR3aa: CASSSAGTTSTDTQYF; CDR3nt: TGTGCCAGCAGTTCGGCCGGGACAACTAGCACAGATACGCAGTATTTT
abundance: .; j_gene: TRBJ1-2; d_gene: .; len: 15; v_gene: TRBV9; CDR3aa: CASSPPGRGTGGYTF; CDR3nt: TGTGCCAGCAGCCCCCCAGGGCGGGGGACTGGTGGCTACACCTTC
abundance: .; j_gene: TRBJ2-7; d_gene: .; len: 15; v_gene: TRBV10-3; CDR3aa: CAIRPSETRDYEQYF; CDR3nt: TGTGCCATCAGACCCTCCGAGACTAGAGACTACGAGCAGTACTTC
abundance: .; j_gene: TRBJ1-1; d_gene: TRBD1; len: 16; v_gene: TRBV6-6; CDR3aa: CASSPMRGTGGVEAFF; CDR3nt: TGTGCCAGCAGCCCTATGAGAGGGACAGGGGGAGTTGAAGCTTTCTTT
abundance: .; j_gene: TRBJ1-5; d_gene: .; len: 15; v_gene: TRBV9; CDR3aa: CASSVDPDSNQPQHF; CDR3nt: TGTGCCAGCAGCGTAGATCCGGATAGCAATCAGCCCCAGCATTTT
abundance: .; j_gene: TRBJ2-7; d_gene: TRBD1; len: 14; v_gene: TRBV5-6; CDR3aa: CASSSPGQGNEQYF; CDR3nt: TGTGCCAGCAGCTCCCCGGGACAGGGGAACGAGCAGTACTTC
abundance: .; j_gene: TRBJ2-7; d_gene: .; len: 11; v_gene: TRBV28; CDR3aa: CASRSLYEQYF; CDR3nt: TGTGCCAGCAGATCCCTCTACGAGCAGTACTTC
abundance: .; j_gene: TRBJ2-5; d_gene: .; len: 16; v_gene: TRBV5-1; CDR3aa: CASSPVGWGSGETQYF; CDR3nt: TGCGCCAGCAGCCCCGTTGGGTGGGGCAGTGGGGAGACCCAGTACTTC
abundance: .; j_gene: TRBJ1-1; d_gene: .; len: 13; v_gene: TRBV7-2; CDR3aa: CASSFPLNTEAFF; CDR3nt: TGTGCCAGCAGCTTCCCTCTGAACACTGAAGCTTTCTTT
abundance: once; j_gene: TRBJ2-7; d_gene: TRBD2; len: 14; v_gene: TRBV19; CDR3aa: CASSGLAPPYEQYF; CDR3nt: TGTGCCAGTAGCGGACTAGCACCTCCCTACGAGCAGTACTTC
abundance: .; j_gene: TRBJ1-2; d_gene: .; len: 15; v_gene: TRBV6-5; CDR3aa: CASSYTATEGYGYTF; CDR3nt: TGTGCCAGCAGTTACACGGCTACAGAGGGATATGGCTACACCTTC
abundance: .; j_gene: TRBJ2-1; d_gene: .; len: 13; v_gene: TRBV5-4; CDR3aa: CASSADSYNEQFF; CDR3nt: TGTGCCAGCAGCGCGGACAGCTACAATGAGCAGTTCTTC
abundance: .; j_gene: TRBJ2-6; d_gene: .; len: 18; v_gene: TRBV30; CDR3aa: CAWSVNVLGGSGANVLTF; CDR3nt: TGTGCCTGGAGTGTAAATGTACTGGGGGGAAGTGGGGCCAACGTCCTGACTTTC
abundance: .; j_gene: TRBJ1-6; d_gene: .; len: 18; v_gene: TRBV5-6; CDR3aa: CASSLEALGSSYNSPLHF; CDR3nt: TGTGCCAGCAGCTTGGAGGCTCTGGGGAGCTCCTATAATTCACCCCTCCACTTT
abundance: few; j_gene: TRBJ2-1; d_gene: TRBD2; len: 17; v_gene: TRBV28; CDR3aa: CASSLLLAGGPRNEQFF; CDR3nt: TGTGCCAGCAGTTTACTTCTAGCGGGGGGCCCCAGGAATGAGCAGTTCTTC
abundance: .; j_gene: TRBJ2-1; d_gene: .; len: 16; v_gene: TRBV2; CDR3aa: CASSEAPGQLYNEQFF; CDR3nt: TGTGCCAGCAGTGAAGCGCCCGGACAGCTTTACAATGAGCAGTTCTTC
abundance: once; j_gene: TRBJ2-5; d_gene: .; len: 15; v_gene: TRBV6-5; CDR3aa: CASSYSNAGLETQYF; CDR3nt: TGTGCCAGCAGTTACTCGAATGCAGGGCTGGAGACCCAGTACTTC
abundance: .; j_gene: TRBJ2-2; d_gene: .; len: 15; v_gene: TRBV2; CDR3aa: CASSRTDPYTGELFF; CDR3nt: TGTGCCAGCAGTCGCACAGACCCTTACACCGGGGAGCTGTTTTTT
abundance: .; j_gene: TRBJ2-3; d_gene: TRBD2; len: 14; v_gene: TRBV9; CDR3aa: CASGGGQSTDTQYF; CDR3nt: TGTGCCAGCGGGGGAGGGCAAAGCACAGATACGCAGTATTTT
abundance: .; j_gene: TRBJ1-3; d_gene: TRBD1; len: 15; v_gene: TRBV18; CDR3aa: CASSLGQGSGNTIYF; CDR3nt: TGTGCCAGCTCACTCGGACAGGGCTCTGGAAACACCATATATTTT
abundance: .; j_gene: TRBJ2-5; d_gene: TRBD2; len: 16; v_gene: TRBV7-9; CDR3aa: CASSRGLAGGQETQYF; CDR3nt: TGTGCCAGCAGCCGCGGACTAGCGGGAGGGCAAGAGACCCAGTACTTC
abundance: .; j_gene: TRBJ1-1; d_gene: TRBD1; len: 15; v_gene: TRBV18; CDR3aa: CASSQQGTANTEAFF; CDR3nt: TGTGCCAGCTCACAACAGGGGACGGCGAACACTGAAGCTTTCTTT
abundance: .; j_gene: TRBJ2-5; d_gene: .; len: 13; v_gene: TRBV30; CDR3aa: CAWSTGFGETQYF; CDR3nt: TGTGCCTGGAGTACGGGTTTTGGAGAGACCCAGTACTTC
abundance: .; j_gene: TRBJ1-5; d_gene: .; len: 13; v_gene: TRBV7-2; CDR3aa: CASSLQYLGVPHF; CDR3nt: TGTGCCAGCAGCTTACAGTACCTAGGGGTTCCGCATTTT
abundance: .; j_gene: TRBJ1-1; d_gene: .; len: 15; v_gene: TRBV30; CDR3aa: CASMLGGAQETEAFF; CDR3nt: TGTGCCTCGATGTTAGGGGGGGCGCAGGAAACTGAAGCTTTCTTT
abundance: .; j_gene: TRBJ2-1; d_gene: .; len: 14; v_gene: TRBV14; CDR3aa: CASSPRDFGNEQFF; CDR3nt: .
abundance: .; j_gene: TRBJ1-1; d_gene: .; len: 14; v_gene: TRBV19; CDR3aa: CASSIFGGNTEAFF; CDR3nt: TGTGCCAGTAGTATCTTCGGGGGGAACACTGAAGCTTTCTTT
abundance: .; j_gene: TRBJ1-2; d_gene: TRBD1; len: 15; v_gene: TRBV27; CDR3aa: CASSEQGKENYGYTF; CDR3nt: TGTGCCAGCAGTGAACAGGGGAAAGAAAACTATGGCTACACCTTC
abundance: .; j_gene: TRBJ2-5; d_gene: .; len: 15; v_gene: TRBV6-5; CDR3aa: CASSRLTRGQETQYF; CDR3nt: TGTGCCAGCAGCCGACTAACGAGAGGCCAAGAGACCCAGTACTTC
abundance: .; j_gene: TRBJ2-7; d_gene: TRBD2; len: 15; v_gene: TRBV25-1; CDR3aa: CASSEVGGREYEQYF; CDR3nt: TGTGCCAGCAGTGAAGTTGGCGGGAGGGAATACGAGCAGTACTTC
abundance: .; j_gene: TRBJ1-4; d_gene: .; len: 13; v_gene: TRBV29-1; CDR3aa: CSVGDIYGPKLFF; CDR3nt: TGCAGCGTTGGGGACATCTATGGCCCCAAACTGTTTTTT
abundance: .; j_gene: TRBJ2-7; d_gene: TRBD2; len: 15; v_gene: TRBV6-6; CDR3aa: CASSYGRGATYEQYF; CDR3nt: TGTGCCAGCAGTTACGGGAGGGGAGCCACCTACGAGCAGTACTTC
abundance: .; j_gene: TRBJ1-3; d_gene: .; len: 18; v_gene: TRBV5-4; CDR3aa: CASSLVGAGAISGNTIYF; CDR3nt: TGTGCCAGCAGCTTGGTTGGGGCAGGGGCGATCTCTGGAAACACCATATATTTT
abundance: .; j_gene: TRBJ2-3; d_gene: .; len: 14; v_gene: TRBV18; CDR3aa: CASSFGTQGDTQYF; CDR3nt: TGTGCCAGCTCATTTGGGACCCAGGGTGATACGCAGTATTTT
abundance: few; j_gene: TRBJ2-2; d_gene: TRBD1; len: 15; v_gene: TRBV7-9; CDR3aa: CASSLTGRIGGELFF; CDR3nt: TGTGCCAGCAGCCTGACAGGGCGCATCGGCGGGGAGCTGTTTTTT
abundance: .; j_gene: TRBJ2-7; d_gene: TRBD2; len: 15; v_gene: TRBV7-8; CDR3aa: CASSLNFGGGLEQYF; CDR3nt: TGTGCCAGCAGCTTAAATTTCGGGGGGGGCCTTGAGCAGTACTTC
abundance: .; j_gene: TRBJ1-1; d_gene: TRBD1; len: 14; v_gene: TRBV4-3; CDR3aa: CASSLGQGDTEAFF; CDR3nt: TGCGCCAGCAGCCTTGGACAGGGGGACACTGAAGCTTTCTTT
abundance: .; j_gene: TRBJ2-2; d_gene: .; len: 13; v_gene: TRBV28; CDR3aa: CASTNRRAGELFF; CDR3nt: TGTGCCAGCACCAACCGACGGGCCGGGGAGCTGTTTTTT
abundance: .; j_gene: TRBJ2-4; d_gene: TRBD1; len: 14; v_gene: TRBV5-1; CDR3aa: CASSPGQGQNIQYF; CDR3nt: TGCGCCAGCAGCCCGGGACAGGGGCAAAACATTCAGTACTTC
abundance: .; j_gene: TRBJ1-3; d_gene: .; len: 14; v_gene: TRBV7-2; CDR3aa: CASSPYSSGNTIYF; CDR3nt: TGTGCCAGCAGCCCCTACAGCTCTGGAAACACCATATATTTT
abundance: few; j_gene: TRBJ1-1; d_gene: .; len: 19; v_gene: TRBV10-3; CDR3aa: CAISDEAHPSRWENTEAFF; CDR3nt: TGTGCCATCAGTGACGAAGCCCACCCGAGTCGTTGGGAGAACACTGAAGCTTTCTTT
abundance: .; j_gene: TRBJ1-2; d_gene: .; len: 11; v_gene: TRBV6-6; CDR3aa: CASSYRGGYTF; CDR3nt: TGTGCCAGCAGTTATAGGGGGGGCTACACCTTC
abundance: .; j_gene: TRBJ2-3; d_gene: .; len: 16; v_gene: TRBV9; CDR3aa: CASSVESGWLPDTQYF; CDR3nt: TGTGCCAGCAGCGTAGAGTCCGGATGGCTCCCAGATACGCAGTATTTT
abundance: .; j_gene: TRBJ2-3; d_gene: TRBD2; len: 15; v_gene: TRBV9; CDR3aa: CASSVDREGTDTQYF; CDR3nt: TGTGCCAGCAGCGTAGATCGGGAGGGTACAGATACGCAGTATTTT
abundance: .; j_gene: TRBJ2-2; d_gene: .; len: 14; v_gene: TRBV5-1; CDR3aa: CASSFEREDTGMFF; CDR3nt: TGCGCCAGCAGCTTTGAGAGGGAGGATACGGGAATGTTTTTT
abundance: .; j_gene: TRBJ2-1; d_gene: TRBD2; len: 17; v_gene: TRBV2; CDR3aa: CASSTSGTSGSPNEQFF; CDR3nt: TGTGCCAGCAGTACCTCGGGGACTAGCGGGAGCCCCAATGAGCAGTTCTTC
abundance: .; j_gene: TRBJ2-3; d_gene: TRBD1; len: 15; v_gene: TRBV18; CDR3aa: CASSPRQGSTDTQYF; CDR3nt: TGTGCCAGCTCACCGCGACAGGGAAGTACAGATACGCAGTATTTT